This T cell receptor (beta chain) was observed in a study of PD-1 blockade in classical Hodgkin lymphoma (TCRdb year 2020). With respect to the entire study: Nivolumab dosing was 3 mg/kg intravenously every 2 weeks, continuing until either disease progression or unacceptable toxicity. A peripheral blood immune signature of response to PD-1 blockade in classical Hodgkin lymphoma was defined using TCR beta sequencing and CyTOF.

The Qiagen DNeasy kit was used to extract genomic DNA both from unsorted PBMCs and from the negatively selected CD4+ and CD8+ fractions. Amplification of TCR beta CDR3 regions was done by immunoSEQ multiplex PCR with primers that anneal to V and J segments. A synthetic immune receptor repertoire was used to minimize amplification bias, and any residual bias was removed computationally once sequencing was done. As for the original processing: Custom Python scripts were used to quantify repertoire diversity as the Shannon entropy index. Unsorted, CD4+ and CD8+ repertoires were analyzed separately, except in combined analyses where CD4+ and CD8+ sequences were merged in silico. A clone was considered expanded if an increase in frequency of at least 2-fold after treatment relative to C1D1 was found, and a pseudocount of 0.5 was applied to clones undetected at baseline. Singleton clones were defined as clones with 0 or 1 copy at C1D1, and non-singleton clones were defined as clones with 2 or more copies. Clones expanded in unsorted samples were labelled as CD4+, CD8+ or unknown by matching protein sequences in sorted samples from the same patient. Wilcoxon tests on paired samples were used to test diversity changes from C1D1 to C4D1. In its TCRdb copy, this immuneACCESS table keeps in-frame sequences only and misses some clones. Where compared with another copy, unresolved V genes explain less than half of these, and the others have no known cause. V and J calls plus clone size are reproduced from that table; the DNA served to infer D and trimming. Here the sample has roughly 47,000 clones; 80% occur a single time. The leading ten clones occupy around 22% of the sample.

V is reduced by 3 bases and J by 5 bases, leaving a spacing of 7 bases between them. The CDR3 measures 12 amino acids from cysteine to phenylalanine. This entry keeps only the CDR3 DNA: 36 bases, framed from base 1. CDR1 and CDR2 were assigned from the germline V gene as MNHNS and SASEGT. In light of the paper, this sample's time point label describes: cycle 2 day 1 (C2D1) of nivolumab. Every trial patient had relapsed after autologous stem cell transplantation, and cohorts A, B and C differed in prior brentuximab vedotin exposure. The trial cohort was composed of about 58 patients with relapsed/refractory classical Hodgkin lymphoma, for whom complete response, partial response or progressive disease was recorded as best overall response. Single-agent nivolumab was administered to trial patients in the multi-cohort phase II CheckMate 205 trial. An independent review committee assessed best overall response by applying the 2007 International Working Group response criteria. Trial PBMCs were obtained immediately prior to nivolumab initiation (C1D1) and on therapy at cycle 2 day 1 and cycle 4 day 1. Peripheral blood was collected in 8 mL Vacutainer Cell Preparation Tubes, from which PBMCs were isolated by centrifugation and then cryopreserved.

A note on this clone: Its antigen target is currently unknown. Base qualities are not recorded, but no much larger clone differs from it by a single base.

General conclusions and limits of the study: The study was limited to a single clinical trial cohort, and causes of repertoire differences, possibly disease activity or prior therapy, remained undefined. Diversity was lower in patients who began nivolumab less than 1 year after ASCT, so these patients were left out of later analyses to avoid confounding by immune reconstitution. A significant rise by C4D1 was seen in CD4+ but not CD8+ TCR diversity (p=0.0027 vs p=0.16), with the rise being most apparent in complete responders (p=0.02). Newly diagnosed patients were reported to have lower baseline TCR diversity than healthy donors, and relapsed/refractory patients were reported to have lower baseline TCR diversity still. Baseline diversity similar to that of newly diagnosed patients was observed in trial patients achieving complete response, whereas significantly lower diversity was observed in partial responders and progressors.

The sequenced sample was peripheral blood mononuclear cells (PBMCs), obtained before the second cycle of nivolumab. This TCR was sampled from a human donor with classical Hodgkin lymphoma. Recombination connected TRBV6-1 to TRBJ2-5; no confident D gene assignment can be made. In nucleotides, the sequence is TGTGCCAGCAGTGACAATTTGGAGACCCAGTACTTC. It is translated as CASSDNLETQYF.